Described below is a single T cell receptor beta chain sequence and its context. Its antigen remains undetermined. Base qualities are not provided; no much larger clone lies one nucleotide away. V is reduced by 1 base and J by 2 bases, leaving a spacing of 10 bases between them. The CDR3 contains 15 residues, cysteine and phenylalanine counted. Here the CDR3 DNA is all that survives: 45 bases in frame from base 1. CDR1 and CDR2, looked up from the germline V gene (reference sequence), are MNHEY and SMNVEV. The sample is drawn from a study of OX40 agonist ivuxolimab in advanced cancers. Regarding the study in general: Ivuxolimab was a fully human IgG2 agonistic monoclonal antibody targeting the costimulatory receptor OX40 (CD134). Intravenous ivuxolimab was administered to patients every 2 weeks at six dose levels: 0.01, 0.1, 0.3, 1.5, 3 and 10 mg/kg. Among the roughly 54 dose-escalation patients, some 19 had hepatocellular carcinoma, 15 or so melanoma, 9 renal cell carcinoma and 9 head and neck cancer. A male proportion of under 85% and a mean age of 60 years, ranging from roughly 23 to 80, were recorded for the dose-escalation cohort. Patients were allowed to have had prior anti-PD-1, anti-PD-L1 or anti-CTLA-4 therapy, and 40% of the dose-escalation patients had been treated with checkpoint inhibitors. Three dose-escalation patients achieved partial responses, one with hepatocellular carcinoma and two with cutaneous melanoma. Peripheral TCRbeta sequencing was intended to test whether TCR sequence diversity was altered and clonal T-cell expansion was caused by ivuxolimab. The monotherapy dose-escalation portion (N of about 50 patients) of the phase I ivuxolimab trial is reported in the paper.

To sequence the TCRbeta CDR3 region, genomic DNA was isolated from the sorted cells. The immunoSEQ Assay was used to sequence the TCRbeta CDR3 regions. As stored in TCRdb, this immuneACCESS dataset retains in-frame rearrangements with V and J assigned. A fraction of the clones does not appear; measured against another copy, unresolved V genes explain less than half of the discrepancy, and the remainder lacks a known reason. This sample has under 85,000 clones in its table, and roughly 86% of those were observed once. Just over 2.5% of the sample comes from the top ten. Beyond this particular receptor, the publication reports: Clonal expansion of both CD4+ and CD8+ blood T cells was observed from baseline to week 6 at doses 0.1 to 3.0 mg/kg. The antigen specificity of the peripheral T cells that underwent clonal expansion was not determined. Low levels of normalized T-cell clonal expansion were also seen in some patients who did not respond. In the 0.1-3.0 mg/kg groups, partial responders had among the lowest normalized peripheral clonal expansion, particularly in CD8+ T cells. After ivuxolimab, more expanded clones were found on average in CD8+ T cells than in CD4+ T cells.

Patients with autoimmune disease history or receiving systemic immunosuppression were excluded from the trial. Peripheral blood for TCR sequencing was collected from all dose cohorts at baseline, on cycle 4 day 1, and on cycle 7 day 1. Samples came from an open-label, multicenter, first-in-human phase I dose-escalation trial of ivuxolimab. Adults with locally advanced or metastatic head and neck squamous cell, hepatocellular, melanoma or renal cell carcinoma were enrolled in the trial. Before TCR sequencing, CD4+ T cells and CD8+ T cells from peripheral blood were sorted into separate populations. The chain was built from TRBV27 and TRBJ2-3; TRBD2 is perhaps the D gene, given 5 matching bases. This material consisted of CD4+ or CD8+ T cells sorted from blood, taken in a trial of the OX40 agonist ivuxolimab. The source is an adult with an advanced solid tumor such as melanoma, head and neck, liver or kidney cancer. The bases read TGTGCCAGCAGTTTATTCCTAGCAATCACAGATACGCAGTATTTT. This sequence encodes CASSLFLAITDTQYF.